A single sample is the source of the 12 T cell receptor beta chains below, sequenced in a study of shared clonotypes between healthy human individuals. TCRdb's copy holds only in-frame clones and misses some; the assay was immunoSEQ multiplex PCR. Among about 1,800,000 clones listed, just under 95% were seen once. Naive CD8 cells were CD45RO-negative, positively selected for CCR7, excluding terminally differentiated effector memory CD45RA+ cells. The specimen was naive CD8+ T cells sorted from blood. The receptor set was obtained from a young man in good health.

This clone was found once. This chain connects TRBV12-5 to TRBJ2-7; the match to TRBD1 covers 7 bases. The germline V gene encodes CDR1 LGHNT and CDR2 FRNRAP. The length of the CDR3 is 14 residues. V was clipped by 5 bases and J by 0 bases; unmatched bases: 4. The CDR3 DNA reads TGTGCTAGTGGTCAGGGGGTCCTCTCCTACGAGCAGTACTTC. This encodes CASGQGVLSYEQYF.

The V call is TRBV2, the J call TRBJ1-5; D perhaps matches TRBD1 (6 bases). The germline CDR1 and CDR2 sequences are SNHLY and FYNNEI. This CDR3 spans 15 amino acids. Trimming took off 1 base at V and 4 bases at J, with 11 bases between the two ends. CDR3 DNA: TGTGCCAGCAGTGAAGACAGGGTGCGTAATCAGCCCCAGCATTTT. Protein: CASSEDRVRNQPQHF.

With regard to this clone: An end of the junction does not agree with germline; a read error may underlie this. This chain's CDR3 is CASSVEGNPGELFF. In nucleotides, the CDR3 is TGTGCCAGCAGCGTAGAAGGGAACCCCGGGGAGCTGTTTTTT. This chain connects TRBV9 to TRBJ2-2; D not resolved. There are 14 residues in the CDR3. The V gene's germline CDR1 is SGDLS and CDR2 YYNGEE.

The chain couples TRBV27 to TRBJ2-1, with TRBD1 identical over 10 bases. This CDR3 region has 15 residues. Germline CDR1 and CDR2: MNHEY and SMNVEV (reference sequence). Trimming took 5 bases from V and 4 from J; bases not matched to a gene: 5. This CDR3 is CASSQGQGLYNEQFF. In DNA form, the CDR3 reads TGTGCCAGCAGTCAGGGACAGGGGCTTTACAATGAGCAGTTCTTC.

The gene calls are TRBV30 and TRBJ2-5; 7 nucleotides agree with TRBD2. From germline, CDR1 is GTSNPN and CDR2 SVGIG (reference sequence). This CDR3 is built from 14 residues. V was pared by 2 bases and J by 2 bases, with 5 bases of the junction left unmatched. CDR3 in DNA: TGTGCCTGGAGTCCCACGGGGGGTCAAGAGACCCAGTACTTC. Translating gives CAWSPTGGQETQYF.

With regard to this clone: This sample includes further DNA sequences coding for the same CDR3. The CDR3: CASSLSAVYGYTF. CDR3 DNA: TGTGCCAGCAGTTTATCGGCAGTTTATGGCTACACCTTC. This rearrangement joins TRBV27 to TRBJ1-2; no reliable D call. CDR1 MNHEY and CDR2 SMNVEV come from the germline V gene (reference sequence). CDR3 length: 13 residues. V gave up 0 bases and J gave up 5 bases, with 7 bases separating them.

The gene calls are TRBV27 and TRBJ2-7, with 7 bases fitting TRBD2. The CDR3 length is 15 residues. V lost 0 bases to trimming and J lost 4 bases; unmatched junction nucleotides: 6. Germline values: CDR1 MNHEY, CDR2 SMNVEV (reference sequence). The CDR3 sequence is CASSLSSLAVYEQYF. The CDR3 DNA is TGTGCCAGCAGTTTATCTTCCCTAGCGGTATACGAGCAGTACTTC.

CDR3 in DNA: TGCGCCAGCAGCGGGGGGGGTAATTCACCCCTCCACTTT. Its translation is CASSGGGNSPLHF. V usage is TRBV4-3 and J usage is TRBJ1-6, with TRBD1 as a possible D gene (5 bases). This CDR3 has 13 amino acids. Germline-derived CDR1 and CDR2 are LGHNA and YSLEER. Trimming stripped 5 bases from V and 6 bases from J, with 8 bases between.

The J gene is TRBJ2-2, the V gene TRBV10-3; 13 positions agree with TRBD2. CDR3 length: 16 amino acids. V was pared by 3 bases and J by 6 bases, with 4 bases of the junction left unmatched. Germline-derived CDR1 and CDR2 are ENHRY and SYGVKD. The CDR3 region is CAISDHTSGGAGELFF. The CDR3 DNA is TGTGCCATCAGTGACCACACTAGCGGGGGGGCCGGGGAGCTGTTTTTT.

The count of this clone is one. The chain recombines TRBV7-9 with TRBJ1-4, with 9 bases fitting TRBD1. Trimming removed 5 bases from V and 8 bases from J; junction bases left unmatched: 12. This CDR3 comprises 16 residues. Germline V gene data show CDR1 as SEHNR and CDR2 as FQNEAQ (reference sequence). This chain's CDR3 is CASSPQDRGRREKLFF. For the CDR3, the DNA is TGTGCCAGCAGCCCGCAGGACAGGGGTCGACGCGAAAAACTGTTTTTT.

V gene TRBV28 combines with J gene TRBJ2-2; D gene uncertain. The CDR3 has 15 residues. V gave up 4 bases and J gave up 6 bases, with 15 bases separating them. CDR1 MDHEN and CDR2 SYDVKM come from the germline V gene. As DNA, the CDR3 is TGTGCCAGCAGTTGGGCATTTAGTACGGCCGGGGAGCTGTTTTTT. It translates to CASSWAFSTAGELFF.

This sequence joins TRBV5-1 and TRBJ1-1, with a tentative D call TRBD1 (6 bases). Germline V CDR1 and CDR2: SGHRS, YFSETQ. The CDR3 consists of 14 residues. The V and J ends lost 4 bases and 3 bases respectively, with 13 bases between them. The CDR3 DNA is TGCGCCAGCAGCATGGACAGCTCCTACACTGAAGCTTTCTTT. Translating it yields CASSMDSSYTEAFF.